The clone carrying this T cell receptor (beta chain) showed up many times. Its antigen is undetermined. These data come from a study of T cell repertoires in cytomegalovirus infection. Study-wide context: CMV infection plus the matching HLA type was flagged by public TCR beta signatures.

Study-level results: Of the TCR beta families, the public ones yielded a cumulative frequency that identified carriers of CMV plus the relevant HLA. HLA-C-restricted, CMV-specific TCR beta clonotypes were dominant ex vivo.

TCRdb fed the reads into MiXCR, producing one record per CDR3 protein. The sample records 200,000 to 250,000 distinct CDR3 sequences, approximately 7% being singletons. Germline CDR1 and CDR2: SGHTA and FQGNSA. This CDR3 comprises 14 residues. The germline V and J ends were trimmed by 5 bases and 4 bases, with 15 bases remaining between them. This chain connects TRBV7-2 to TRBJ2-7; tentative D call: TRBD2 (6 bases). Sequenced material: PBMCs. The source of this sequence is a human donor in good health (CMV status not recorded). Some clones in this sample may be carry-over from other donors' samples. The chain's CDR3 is CASSRTTSPYEQYF. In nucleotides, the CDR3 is TGTGCCAGCAGCCGGACTACTTCACCATACGAGCAGTACTTC.